The 14 T cell receptor beta chains below come from one sample, sequenced in a study of blood T cell repertoires in COVID-19. The method was immunoSEQ multiplex PCR; TCRdb's version includes in-frame clones alone and lacks a portion of them. The table has 25,000 to 30,000 clones, roughly 89% seen once. The sequenced sample was peripheral blood. All receptors derive from a man in his 70s with active COVID-19.

The chain has TRBV27 and TRBJ2-3; weak D call: TRBD1 (5 bases). V lost 5 bases and J lost 4, with 16 bases in between. Germline V gene lookup returns CDR1 MNHEY and CDR2 SMNVEV (reference sequence). The CDR3 is 15 amino acids. The CDR3 is CASSITGGAPDTQYF. CDR3 coding DNA: TGTGCCAGCAGTATCACAGGCGGTGCCCCAGATACGCAGTATTTT.

The genes are TRBV7-3 and TRBJ1-1, with D possibly being TRBD1 (5 bases). The CDR3 loop spans 13 amino acids. The germline V gene has CDR1 SGHTA and CDR2 FQGTGA. V shed 2 bases and J shed 7 bases, with 11 bases lying between them. CDR3 in DNA: TGTGCCAGCAGCTTATCCCCCGACAGTGAAGCTTTCTTT. Translating it yields CASSLSPDSEAFF.

The chain joins TRBV19 to TRBJ1-5; maybe TRBD1 (5 bases). Between the trimmed V and J ends, which lost 7 bases and 0 bases, there was a span of 13 bases. Germline V gives CDR1 LNHDA, CDR2 SQIVND (reference sequence). The CDR3 is 15 residues long. CDR3 DNA sequence: TGTGCCAGTATGGAGTTGGGGGGTAGCAATCAGCCCCAGCATTTT. Translation gives CASMELGGSNQPQHF.

The chain combines TRBV13 with TRBJ1-3; D is perhaps TRBD1 (6 bases). V shed 5 bases and J shed 2 bases, with 10 bases lying between them. This CDR3 has 14 residues. CDR1 is PRHDT and CDR2 is FYEKMQ in the germline V gene (reference sequence). DNA for the CDR3: TGTGCCAGCAGCCTCACAGGGACTGGAAACACCATATATTTT. It specifies CASSLTGTGNTIYF. Full variable domain (remainder filled in from reference TRBV13 and TRBJ1-3): AAGVIQSPRHLIKEKRETATLKCYPIPRHDTVYWYQQGPGQDPQFLISFYEKMQSDKGSIPDRFSAQQFSDYHSELNMSSLELGDSALYFCASSLTGTGNTIYFGEGSWLTVV.

The chain recombines TRBV28 with TRBJ1-2; 10 bases are shared with TRBD1. The CDR3 consists of 18 residues. Germline values: CDR1 MDHEN, CDR2 SYDVKM. V dropped 3 bases and J dropped 5; count of bases not matched to a gene: 15. In DNA form, the CDR3 reads TGTGCCAGCAGTTTCCAAACCGGGACAGGGGTTGGTAATTATGGCTACACCTTC. It translates to CASSFQTGTGVGNYGYTF.

The gene calls are TRBV9 and TRBJ1-6; D gene uncertain. The CDR3 is 13 residues long. Per the germline V gene, CDR1 is SGDLS and CDR2 is YYNGEE. Trimming shortened V by 0 bases and J by 14 bases, and 12 bases separated the two germline ends. CDR3 amino acids: CASSVGPSPALHF. The CDR3 DNA reads TGTGCCAGCAGCGTAGGTCCGAGCCCGGCCCTCCACTTT.

The gene calls are TRBV4-1 and TRBJ1-5; TRBD1 aligns across 7 bases. Germline V gene data show CDR1 as MGHRA and CDR2 as YSYEKL. V trimming: 0 bases; J trimming: 1 base; junction bases outside the gene matches: 6. The CDR3 is 17 residues long. The DNA for the CDR3 is TGCGCCAGCAGCCAAGACCCGACAGGGATAAGCAATCAGCCCCAGCATTTT. Residues: CASSQDPTGISNQPQHF.

This chain uses TRBV14 with TRBJ1-2; TRBD1 agrees at 7 bases. CDR3 length: 14 amino acids. The V gene's germline CDR1 is SGHDN and CDR2 FVKESK. V lost 4 bases to trimming and J lost 4 bases; unmatched junction nucleotides: 6. In DNA, the CDR3 is TGTGCCAGCAGCCCGACCGGGACAGTCTATGGCTACACCTTC. It specifies CASSPTGTVYGYTF.

For the CDR3, the DNA is TGCAGCGGTAACAGGGGCATGAACACTGAAGCTTTCTTT. It specifies CSGNRGMNTEAFF. The chain has TRBV29-1 and TRBJ1-1; TRBD1 agrees at 7 bases. Germline V lookup: CDR1 SQVTM, CDR2 ANQGSEA. Losses at the gene ends were 7 bases for V and 0 bases for J; bases not matched to a gene: 5. CDR3 length: 13 amino acids.

The chain employs TRBV4-1 and TRBJ2-5, with unresolved D. The CDR3 runs 13 residues. Germline V lookup: CDR1 MGHRA, CDR2 YSYEKL. V was trimmed by 2 bases and J by 5 bases, leaving 9 bases between them. CDR3 DNA: TGCGCCAGCAGCCAAACCCAACTGGAGACCCAGTACTTC. Translation gives CASSQTQLETQYF.

About this clone itself: The junction departs from the called germline gene at one end, perhaps through a read error. This rearrangement joins TRBV6-2 or TRBV6-3 to TRBJ2-7; D possibly corresponds to TRBD2 (5 bases). Germline assignment: CDR1 MNHEY and CDR2 SVGEGT. This CDR3 has 12 amino acids. The CDR3 DNA is TGTGCCAGCAGTTACCGGGGAGCTACGTGGAACTTC. Encoded protein: CASSYRGATWNF.

This clone was counted a single time. The J gene is TRBJ2-1, the V gene TRBV12-3 or TRBV12-4, with a weak D call TRBD1 (7 bases). Trimming shortened V by 6 bases and J by 9 bases, and 15 bases separated the two germline ends. The CDR3 is 13 residues long. For the CDR3, the DNA is TGTGCCAGCAGCCCCAGGGGGGCCTTTGAGCAGTTCTTC. This codes for CASSPRGAFEQFF.

The chain recombines TRBV6-5 with TRBJ1-5; possible D gene TRBD1, 5 bases. The germline CDR1 and CDR2 sequences are MNHEY and SVGAGI. The CDR3 consists of 14 residues. Trimming removed 5 bases from V and 2 bases from J, with 10 bases in between. CDR3 region: CASSSGGGNQPQHF. Written as DNA, the CDR3 is TGTGCCAGCAGTAGCGGGGGTGGCAATCAGCCCCAGCATTTT.

CDR3 region: CASTVQGQSNEKLFF. CDR3 DNA sequence: TGCGCCAGCACCGTACAGGGACAGTCTAATGAAAAACTGTTTTTT. This sequence joins TRBV5-1 and TRBJ1-4, with TRBD1 matching over 7 bases. The CDR3 runs 15 residues. With V trimmed by 6 bases and J by 3 bases, 8 bases remained unmatched. CDR1 and CDR2 from the germline V gene are SGHRS and YFSETQ.